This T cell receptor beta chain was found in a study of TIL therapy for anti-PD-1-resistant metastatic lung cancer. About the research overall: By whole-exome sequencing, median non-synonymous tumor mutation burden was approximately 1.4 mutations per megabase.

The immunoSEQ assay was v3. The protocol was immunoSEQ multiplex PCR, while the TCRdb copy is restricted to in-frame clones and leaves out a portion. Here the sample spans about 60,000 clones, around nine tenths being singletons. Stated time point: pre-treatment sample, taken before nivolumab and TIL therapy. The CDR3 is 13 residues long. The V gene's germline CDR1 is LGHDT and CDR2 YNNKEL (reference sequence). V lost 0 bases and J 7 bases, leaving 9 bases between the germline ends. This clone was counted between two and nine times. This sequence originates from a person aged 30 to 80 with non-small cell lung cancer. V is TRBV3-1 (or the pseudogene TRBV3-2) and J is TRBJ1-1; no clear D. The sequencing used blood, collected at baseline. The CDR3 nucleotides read TGTGCCAGCAGCCAAGATACTACACTTGAAGCTTTCTTT. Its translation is CASSQDTTLEAFF.